The TCR beta chain under discussion was sequenced for a study of T cells after yellow fever vaccination. Findings and limits, study-wide: Relatively few clonotypes were ones that appeared in both CD4 and CD8 compartments.

TCRdb recomputed calls from the 5' RACE reads with MiXCR, one row per CDR3 protein. This sample has 250,000 to 400,000 distinct CDR3 sequences; over 4% occur once, and the top ten carry roughly 24%. The CDR3 extends over 14 amino acids. The V and J ends lost 6 bases and 5 bases, in that order; junction bases with no gene match: 7. With regard to this clonotype: The antigen remains undetermined.

Sequencing used PBMCs, obtained 5 days after the yellow fever booster vaccination. The V gene is TRBV12-3 or TRBV12-4, the J gene TRBJ2-5; 9 nucleotides match TRBD2. The receptor comes from a man aged 18-30 years who received the YFV17D yellow fever vaccine. The CDR3: CASREAGGGETQYF. Written as DNA, the CDR3 is TGTGCCAGCAGGGAAGCGGGGGGCGGGGAGACCCAGTACTTC.